This TCR beta chain came from a study of T-cell memory formation after mild COVID-19. Whole-study findings and limits: Second-wave clones reaching peak frequency on day 37 lacked confirmed SARS-CoV-2 specificity. Pre-infection memory contained some responding clones, which suggested that cross-reactive memory had joined. Contracting CD4+ clones sat mainly in CM and EM; CD8+ in EMRA.

The CDR3 is 13 amino acids. CDR1 and CDR2 (germline): SEHNR, FQNEAQ (reference sequence). The V and J ends lost 5 bases and 6 bases, in that order; junction bases with no gene match: 6. Libraries for TCRalpha and TCRbeta carried sample barcodes and unique molecular identifiers via 5'RACE. In TCRdb, the 5' RACE reads were re-called with MiXCR into one record per CDR3 protein. The top ten clones hold 20% to 25% of a sample with over 150,000 distinct CDR3 sequences, 20% to 25% of them seen once. Comments on this clonotype: The antigen remains unidentified.

The sequenced sample was PBMCs or a T cell subset sorted from them (not recorded which). This clonotype originated in an adult woman who had mild COVID-19 (a few samples of this study predate the infection). Cell type and time point are not known. The chain recombines TRBV7-9 with TRBJ2-5; 7 positions agree with TRBD1. The CDR3 region has the DNA TGTGCCAGCAGCACGCGACAGGGAAAGACCCAGTACTTC. Translating it yields CASSTRQGKTQYF.